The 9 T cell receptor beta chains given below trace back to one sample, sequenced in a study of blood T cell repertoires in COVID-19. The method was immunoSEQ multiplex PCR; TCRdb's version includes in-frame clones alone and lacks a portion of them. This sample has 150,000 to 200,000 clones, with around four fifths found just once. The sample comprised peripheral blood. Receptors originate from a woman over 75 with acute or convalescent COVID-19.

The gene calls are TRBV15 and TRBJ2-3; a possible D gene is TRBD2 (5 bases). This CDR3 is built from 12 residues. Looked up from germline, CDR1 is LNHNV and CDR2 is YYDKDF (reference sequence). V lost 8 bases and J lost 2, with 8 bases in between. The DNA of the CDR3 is TGTGCCACCGGACTCCTCACAGATACGCAGTATTTT. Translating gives CATGLLTDTQYF.

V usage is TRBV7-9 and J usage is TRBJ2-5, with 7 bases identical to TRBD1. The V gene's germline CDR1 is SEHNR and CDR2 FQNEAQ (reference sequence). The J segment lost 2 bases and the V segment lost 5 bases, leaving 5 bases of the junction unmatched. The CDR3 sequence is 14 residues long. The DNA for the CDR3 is TGTGCCAGCAGCCCCCGACAGGGACAAGAGACCCAGTACTTC. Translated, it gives CASSPRQGQETQYF.

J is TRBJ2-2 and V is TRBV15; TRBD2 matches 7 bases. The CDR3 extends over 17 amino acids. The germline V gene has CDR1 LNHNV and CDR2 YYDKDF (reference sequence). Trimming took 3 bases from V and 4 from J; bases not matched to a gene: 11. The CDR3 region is CATSSSSGTGRTGELFF. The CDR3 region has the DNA TGTGCCACCAGCAGCAGCAGCGGGACCGGACGCACCGGGGAGCTGTTTTTT.

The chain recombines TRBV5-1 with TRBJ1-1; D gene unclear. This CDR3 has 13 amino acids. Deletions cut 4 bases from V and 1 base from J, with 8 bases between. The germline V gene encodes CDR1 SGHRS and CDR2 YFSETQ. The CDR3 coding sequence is TGCGCCAGCAGCCTCACACGGAACACTGAAGCTTTCTTT. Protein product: CASSLTRNTEAFF.

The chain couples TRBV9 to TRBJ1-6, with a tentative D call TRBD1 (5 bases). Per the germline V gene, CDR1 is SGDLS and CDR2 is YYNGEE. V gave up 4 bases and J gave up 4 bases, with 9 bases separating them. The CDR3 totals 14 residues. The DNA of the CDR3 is TGTGCCAGCAGCCCAGGGATTTATAATTCACCCCTCCACTTT. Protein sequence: CASSPGIYNSPLHF.

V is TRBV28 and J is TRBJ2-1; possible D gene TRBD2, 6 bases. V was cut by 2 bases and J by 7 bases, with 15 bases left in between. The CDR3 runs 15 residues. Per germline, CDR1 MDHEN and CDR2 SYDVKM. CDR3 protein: CASSLQGAGINEQFF. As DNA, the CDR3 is TGTGCCAGCAGTTTACAGGGTGCGGGGATAAATGAGCAGTTCTTC.

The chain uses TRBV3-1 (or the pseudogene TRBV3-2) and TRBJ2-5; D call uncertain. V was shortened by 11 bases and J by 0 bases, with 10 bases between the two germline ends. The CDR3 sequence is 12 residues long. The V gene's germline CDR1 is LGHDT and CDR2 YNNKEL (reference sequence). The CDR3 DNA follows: TGTGCCTCCTCGGAGTACCAAGAGACCCAGTACTTC. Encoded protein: CASSEYQETQYF.

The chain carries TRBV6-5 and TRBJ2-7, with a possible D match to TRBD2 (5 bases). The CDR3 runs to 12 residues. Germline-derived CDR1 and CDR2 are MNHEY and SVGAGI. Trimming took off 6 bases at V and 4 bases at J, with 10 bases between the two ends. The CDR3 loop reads CASRDYAYEQYF. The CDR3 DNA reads TGTGCCAGCAGAGACTACGCGTACGAGCAGTACTTC.

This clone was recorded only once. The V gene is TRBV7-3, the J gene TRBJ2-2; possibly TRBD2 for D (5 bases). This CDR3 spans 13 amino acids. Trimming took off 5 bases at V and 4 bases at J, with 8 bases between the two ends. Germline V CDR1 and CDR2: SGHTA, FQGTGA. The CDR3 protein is CASSAAVTGELFF. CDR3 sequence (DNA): TGTGCCAGCAGCGCAGCGGTCACCGGGGAGCTGTTTTTT.